This TCR beta chain derives from a study of OX40 agonist ivuxolimab in advanced cancers. Study summary: With a range of roughly 20 to 90, age averaged approximately 55 years, and 65% to 90% were male.

Clones were read by immunoSEQ multiplex PCR, and TCRdb kept only the in-frame ones, dropping some. The table has around 90,000 clones, around 86% seen once. CDR3 size: 15 residues. V lost 2 bases to trimming and J lost 1 base; unmatched junction nucleotides: 4. The germline gives CDR1 KGHSH, CDR2 LQKENI. This TCR came from an adult with an advanced solid tumor such as melanoma, head and neck, liver or kidney cancer. The chain carries TRBV18 and TRBJ2-7; 8 bases line up with TRBD1. Sequenced material: CD4+ or CD8+ T cells sorted from blood, taken in a trial of the OX40 agonist ivuxolimab. The CDR3 nucleotides are TGTGCCAGCTCACCAGAACAGGGGGTGTCCTACGAGCAGTACTTC. It is translated as CASSPEQGVSYEQYF.